This record looks at one TCR beta chain sequence and its context. This record belongs to a study of T cell changes during pregnancy in multiple sclerosis. Only in-frame clones appear in the TCRdb table, and some are missing; sequencing was by immunoSEQ multiplex PCR. The table lists around 58,000 clones, 91% of them singletons. V was clipped by 3 bases and J by 8 bases; unmatched bases: 6. The length of the CDR3 is 13 residues. CDR1 and CDR2 from the germline V gene are MNHEY and SMNVEV (reference sequence). J is TRBJ1-2 and V is TRBV27, with TRBD1 matching 7 bases. The receptor was isolated from a female donor with multiple sclerosis, enrolled in a pregnancy study. The sequencing used peripheral blood, collected before pregnancy. CDR3 loop: CASSLRGLNGYTF. The CDR3 region has the DNA TGTGCCAGCAGTTTGAGGGGGCTTAACGGCTACACCTTC.